The clone carrying this T cell receptor beta chain was observed a few times. Its cognate antigen is unknown. The record originates from a study of early T cells in non-severe SARS-CoV-2 infection. About the research overall: Sequencing of bulk RNA from unsorted whole blood was done, without chain pairing.

Researchers attached unique molecular identifiers to individual cDNA molecules. TCRdb re-derived calls from the 5' RACE reads in MiXCR, one entry per CDR3 protein. The sample yields fewer than 75,000 distinct CDR3 sequences, less than 20% seen once. The study's findings and limits: Missing private and CD4 specificities, VDJdb matching favored anti-spike CD8 responses.

Sequenced here: whole blood, sampled at baseline. The clonotype originates from an adult who was a healthcare worker with PCR-confirmed SARS-CoV-2 infection or an uninfected control (not recorded which).

Here the CDR3 DNA reads TGTGCCAGTAGTTCCCGGGTCGCCCGCAATCAGCCCCAGCATTTT. It encodes CASSSRVARNQPQHF. The chain links TRBV19 to TRBJ1-5; D gene ambiguous. The CDR3 runs 15 residues. Germline V gives CDR1 LNHDA, CDR2 SQIVND (reference sequence). Deletions cut 5 bases from V and 2 bases from J, with 13 bases between.